Shown below are 10 T cell receptor beta chains from a single sample sequenced in a study of cytomegalovirus exposure and HLA in healthy donors. Primers: 60 Vbeta forward and 13 Jbeta reverse. This table comes from immunoSEQ multiplex PCR, and its TCRdb copy is limited to in-frame clones, with some not included. The sample consists of 95,000 to 100,000 clones, around 73% of them appearing once. Material for sequencing was PBMCs. All receptors come from a woman aged 55-70 years in good health and CMV-seronegative.

The chain joins TRBV5-1 to TRBJ2-5; weak D call: TRBD1 (6 bases). The germline V gene has CDR1 SGHRS and CDR2 YFSETQ. This CDR3 is 15 amino acids long. Trimming removed 3 bases at V and 2 bases at J, with 14 bases between. As DNA, the CDR3 is TGCGCCAGCAGCTCCGGGACACCCCTGCAAGAGACCCAGTACTTC. Protein sequence: CASSSGTPLQETQYF.

J is TRBJ1-3 and V is TRBV14; D unresolved. The germline V and J ends were trimmed by 0 bases and 2 bases, with 5 bases remaining between them. Germline CDR1 is SGHDN and CDR2 is FVKESK. The CDR3 totals 14 residues. Here the CDR3 reads CASSQDAAGNTIYF. The CDR3 DNA is TGTGCCAGCAGCCAAGACGCGGCTGGAAACACCATATATTTT.

This chain uses TRBV30 with TRBJ2-2, with D perhaps matching TRBD1 (5 bases). The germline gives CDR1 GTSNPN, CDR2 SVGIG (reference sequence). The CDR3 runs to 15 residues. V lost 3 bases and J lost 7, with 18 bases in between. CDR3 sequence (DNA): TGTGCCTGGAGCCCTAAAGGGGTGTTTGGCGGGGAGCTGTTTTTT. This encodes CAWSPKGVFGGELFF.

The chain carries TRBV28 and TRBJ2-4; 9 positions match TRBD2. CDR3 size: 17 residues. The germline V gene has CDR1 MDHEN and CDR2 SYDVKM. Trimming at V came to 6 bases and at J to 2 bases, leaving 11 bases not matched to a gene. The CDR3 region has the DNA TGTGCCAGCAGCTCCGACATTAGCGGGAGAACCAAAAACATTCAGTACTTC. The encoded protein is CASSSDISGRTKNIQYF.

The genes are TRBV10-3 and TRBJ1-2, with D unresolved. The CDR3 has 12 amino acids. V lost 3 bases and J lost 4, with 6 bases in between. Germline V CDR1 and CDR2: ENHRY, SYGVKD. The CDR3 region has the DNA TGTGCCATCAGTGACACTTCCTATGGCTACACCTTC. This sequence encodes CAISDTSYGYTF.

The rearrangement links TRBV29-1 to TRBJ2-2; TRBD2 matches at 13 bases. In germline, CDR1 is SQVTM, CDR2 ANQGSEA. V gave up 6 bases and J gave up 9 bases; unmatched junction bases: 16. This CDR3 is built from 17 residues. CDR3 in DNA: TGCAGCGTCCTAATGCGACTAGCGGGAGGAGGGGGCCGGGAGCTGTTTTTT. Its translation is CSVLMRLAGGGGRELFF.

The sample holds a few counts of this clone. DNA of the CDR3: TGTGCCAGCAGCTTGCCGGGAGCCTACGAGCAGTACTTC. It is translated as CASSLPGAYEQYF. The J gene is TRBJ2-7, the V gene TRBV5-6, with D maybe TRBD2 (6 bases). V lost 1 base to trimming and J lost 2 bases, with 7 bases between them. CDR3 length: 13 amino acids. Germline CDR1 SGHDT, CDR2 YYEEEE.

V is TRBV19 and J is TRBJ2-2, with 10 bases matching TRBD1. This CDR3 has 14 residues. Looked up from germline, CDR1 is LNHDA and CDR2 is SQIVND (reference sequence). J gave up 8 bases and V 7 bases, and 7 bases lay outside the gene matches. The CDR3: CASIRDRGSGELFF. The CDR3 DNA follows: TGTGCCAGTATCCGGGACAGGGGTTCTGGGGAGCTGTTTTTT.

The V call is TRBV6-1, the J call TRBJ2-1, with 9 bases lining up with TRBD1. This CDR3 region has 13 residues. Germline CDR1 reads MNHNS; CDR2 reads SASEGT. Trimming took 10 bases from V and 8 from J; bases not matched to a gene: 9. Here the CDR3 reads CATSTGGTHEQFF. CDR3 bases: TGTGCCACTTCGACAGGGGGGACGCATGAGCAGTTCTTC.

This chain connects TRBV5-6 to TRBJ1-1, with TRBD1 as a possible D gene (5 bases). V was shortened by 5 bases and J by 0 bases, with 17 bases between the two germline ends. The CDR3 length is 16 residues. CDR1 and CDR2 from the germline V gene are SGHDT and YYEEEE. Here the CDR3 DNA reads TGTGCCAGCAGTTACAGGTTACTCGTAATGAACACTGAAGCTTTCTTT. Protein sequence: CASSYRLLVMNTEAFF.